These T cell receptor beta chains were read from a single sample in a study of CD8 T cells in Susac syndrome. TCRdb analysed the immunoSEQ multiplex PCR reads with MiXCR anew, one entry per CDR3 protein. The table shows more than 65,000 distinct CDR3 sequences, with about 94% occurring only once. The material sequenced was CD8+ T cells from PBMCs. All receptors derive from a human donor with multiple sclerosis. CDR3s include the opening cysteine and the closing phenylalanine or tryptophan. Each record gives: CDR3 protein, CDR3 DNA, CDR3 length, clone size, J gene, D gene, V gene. D genes are given only for firm matches. Expanded clones get a size class; other rows say once, few or many, or leave the size out.

CDR3aa: CASSSIPGTGLHQPQHF
CDR3nt: TGTGCCAGCAGCAGCATCCCCGGGACAGGGCTACATCAGCCCCAGCATTTT
len: 17
abundance: NA
j_gene: TRBJ1-5
d_gene: TRBD1
v_gene: TRBV9

CDR3aa: CATSRAGQGKNNEQFF
CDR3nt: TGTGCCACCAGCAGGGCCGGACAGGGGAAAAACAATGAGCAGTTCTTC
len: 16
abundance: NA
j_gene: TRBJ2-1
d_gene: TRBD1
v_gene: TRBV15

CDR3aa: CASTSRGGETQYF
CDR3nt: TGTGCCAGCACCTCCAGGGGAGGAGAGACCCAGTACTTC
len: 13
abundance: NA
j_gene: TRBJ2-5
d_gene: NA
v_gene: TRBV28

CDR3aa: CSARDSRTGTEQYF
CDR3nt: TGCAGTGCTAGAGATAGCCGGACAGGGACCGAGCAGTACTTC
len: 14
abundance: once
j_gene: TRBJ2-7
d_gene: TRBD1
v_gene: TRBV20-1

CDR3aa: CASSPTSVYEQYF
CDR3nt: TGCGCCAGCAGTCCGACTAGCGTCTACGAGCAGTACTTC
len: 13
abundance: NA
j_gene: TRBJ2-7
d_gene: TRBD2
v_gene: TRBV5-1

CDR3aa: CASSPWDRNGYTF
CDR3nt: TGTGCCAGCAGCCCATGGGACCGGAATGGCTACACCTTC
len: 13
abundance: NA
j_gene: TRBJ1-2
d_gene: NA
v_gene: TRBV7-2

CDR3aa: CASSAPPTAFF
CDR3nt: TGTGCCAGCAGCGCCCCCCCCACGGCTTTCTTT
len: 11
abundance: NA
j_gene: TRBJ1-1
d_gene: NA
v_gene: TRBV13

CDR3aa: CASSDGSTDTQYF
CDR3nt: TGTGCCAGCAGTGACGGGAGCACAGATACGCAGTATTTT
len: 13
abundance: NA
j_gene: TRBJ2-3
d_gene: NA
v_gene: TRBV6-4

CDR3aa: CSAGSWDSYYGYTF
CDR3nt: TGCAGTGCAGGCTCCTGGGACAGCTACTATGGCTACACCTTC
len: 14
abundance: NA
j_gene: TRBJ1-2
d_gene: TRBD1
v_gene: TRBV20-1

CDR3aa: CATSDPGRGTEAFF
CDR3nt: TGTGCCACCAGTGACCCCGGCAGGGGCACTGAAGCTTTCTTT
len: 14
abundance: NA
j_gene: TRBJ1-1
d_gene: NA
v_gene: TRBV24-1

CDR3aa: CASSANWVTEAFF
CDR3nt: TGTGCCAGCAGTGCCAATTGGGTCACTGAAGCTTTCTTT
len: 13
abundance: NA
j_gene: TRBJ1-1
d_gene: NA
v_gene: TRBV27

CDR3aa: CSARRAGAAYNEQFF
CDR3nt: TGCAGTGCTAGACGGGCGGGAGCGGCCTACAATGAGCAGTTCTTC
len: 15
abundance: NA
j_gene: TRBJ2-1
d_gene: TRBD2
v_gene: TRBV20-1

CDR3aa: CASSPPVIETQYF
CDR3nt: TGTGCCAGCAGTCCACCGGTAATCGAGACCCAGTACTTC
len: 13
abundance: NA
j_gene: TRBJ2-5
d_gene: NA
v_gene: TRBV2

CDR3aa: CASTDRGALFEEQYF
CDR3nt: TGTGCCAGCACCGACAGGGGCGCACTCTTTGAGGAGCAGTACTTC
len: 15
abundance: NA
j_gene: TRBJ2-7
d_gene: TRBD1
v_gene: TRBV7-2

CDR3aa: CASSHRATNEKLFF
CDR3nt: TGCGCCAGCAGTCACCGTGCAACTAATGAAAAACTGTTTTTT
len: 14
abundance: NA
j_gene: TRBJ1-4
d_gene: NA
v_gene: TRBV23-1

CDR3aa: CSARSQREGLYEQYF
CDR3nt: TGCAGTGCTAGATCTCAGCGGGAGGGCCTGTACGAGCAGTACTTC
len: 15
abundance: NA
j_gene: TRBJ2-7
d_gene: TRBD2
v_gene: TRBV20-1

CDR3aa: CASSHPGANNEQFF
CDR3nt: TGTGCCAGTAGTCATCCGGGGGCTAACAATGAGCAGTTCTTC
len: 14
abundance: NA
j_gene: TRBJ2-1
d_gene: NA
v_gene: TRBV19

CDR3aa: CASIGETQYF
CDR3nt: TGTGCCAGCATTGGTGAGACCCAGTACTTC
len: 10
abundance: NA
j_gene: TRBJ2-5
d_gene: NA
v_gene: TRBV3-1

CDR3aa: CASSLGSGSGYEQFF
CDR3nt: TGTGCCAGCAGCTTAGGGAGCGGGAGCGGGTATGAGCAGTTCTTC
len: 15
abundance: NA
j_gene: TRBJ2-1
d_gene: TRBD2
v_gene: TRBV7-9

CDR3aa: CASSLDRFYNEQFF
CDR3nt: TGTGCCAGCAGCCTGGACAGGTTCTACAATGAGCAGTTCTTC
len: 14
abundance: NA
j_gene: TRBJ2-1
d_gene: TRBD1
v_gene: TRBV6-5

CDR3aa: CASSPSVGQETQYF
CDR3nt: TGTGCCAGCAGCCCCTCGGTCGGCCAAGAGACCCAGTACTTC
len: 14
abundance: NA
j_gene: TRBJ2-5
d_gene: NA
v_gene: TRBV7-8

CDR3aa: CASSAHPDPGTDTQYF
CDR3nt: TGTGCCAGCAGTGCCCACCCAGACCCTGGCACAGATACGCAGTATTTT
len: 16
abundance: NA
j_gene: TRBJ2-3
d_gene: NA
v_gene: TRBV28

CDR3aa: CAISESIEGLDQPQHF
CDR3nt: TGTGCCATCAGTGAGTCGATTGAGGGTTTGGATCAGCCCCAGCATTTT
len: 16
abundance: few
j_gene: TRBJ1-5
d_gene: NA
v_gene: TRBV10-3

CDR3aa: CASSVVGSGAYNEQFF
CDR3nt: TGTGCCAGCAGCGTAGTCGGTAGCGGGGCCTACAATGAGCAGTTCTTC
len: 16
abundance: once
j_gene: TRBJ2-1
d_gene: TRBD2
v_gene: TRBV9

CDR3aa: CSAKPPGYPPDTQYF
CDR3nt: TGCAGTGCTAAACCCCCGGGATACCCGCCCGATACGCAGTATTTT
len: 15
abundance: NA
j_gene: TRBJ2-3
d_gene: NA
v_gene: TRBV20-1

CDR3aa: CASSFTGGEQYF
CDR3nt: TGTGCCAGCAGTTTCACAGGTGGCGAGCAGTACTTC
len: 12
abundance: few
j_gene: TRBJ2-7
d_gene: NA
v_gene: TRBV27

CDR3aa: CSATHRGLSTDTQYF
CDR3nt: TGCAGTGCTACCCACAGGGGGCTTAGCACAGATACGCAGTATTTT
len: 15
abundance: NA
j_gene: TRBJ2-3
d_gene: TRBD1
v_gene: TRBV20-1

CDR3aa: CATSDGSNQPQHF
CDR3nt: TGTGCCACCAGTGATGGGAGCAATCAGCCCCAGCATTTT
len: 13
abundance: NA
j_gene: TRBJ1-5
d_gene: NA
v_gene: TRBV24-1

CDR3aa: CSARDRAGGATSGLAQYF
CDR3nt: TGCAGTGCTAGAGATCGGGCGGGGGGGGCGACCTCAGGCCTCGCGCAGTATTTT
len: 18
abundance: NA
j_gene: TRBJ2-3
d_gene: TRBD2
v_gene: TRBV20-1

CDR3aa: CASSVGDISYEQYF
CDR3nt: TGTGCCAGCAGCGTGGGGGACATCTCCTACGAGCAGTACTTC
len: 14
abundance: NA
j_gene: TRBJ2-7
d_gene: NA
v_gene: TRBV9

CDR3aa: CATSDLTSGDYNEQFF
CDR3nt: TGTGCCACCAGTGATTTGACTAGCGGGGACTACAATGAGCAGTTCTTC
len: 16
abundance: NA
j_gene: TRBJ2-1
d_gene: TRBD2
v_gene: TRBV24-1

CDR3aa: CASSSLQDKPYEQYF
CDR3nt: TGTGCCAGCAGCTCCCTCCAGGACAAGCCCTACGAGCAGTACTTC
len: 15
abundance: NA
j_gene: TRBJ2-7
d_gene: NA
v_gene: TRBV7-9

CDR3aa: CASSLLVFGYEQYF
CDR3nt: TGTGCCAGCAGTTTATTGGTGTTTGGCTACGAGCAGTACTTC
len: 14
abundance: NA
j_gene: TRBJ2-7
d_gene: NA
v_gene: TRBV12-3/TRBV12-4

CDR3aa: CASSEWGQGETQYF
CDR3nt: TGTGCCAGCAGTGAATGGGGACAAGGAGAGACCCAGTACTTC
len: 14
abundance: NA
j_gene: TRBJ2-5
d_gene: NA
v_gene: TRBV25-1

CDR3aa: CASSFEVGGGNEQFF
CDR3nt: TGCGCCAGCAGCTTCGAGGTAGGGGGAGGCAATGAGCAGTTCTTC
len: 15
abundance: NA
j_gene: TRBJ2-1
d_gene: NA
v_gene: TRBV5-1

CDR3aa: CASSIAVNTEAFF
CDR3nt: TGTGCCAGTAGTATAGCGGTGAACACTGAAGCTTTCTTT
len: 13
abundance: NA
j_gene: TRBJ1-1
d_gene: NA
v_gene: TRBV19

CDR3aa: CASSSRGETDEQYF
CDR3nt: TGCGCCAGCAGCTCCCGGGGGGAGACCGACGAGCAGTACTTC
len: 14
abundance: NA
j_gene: TRBJ2-7
d_gene: TRBD2
v_gene: TRBV4-3

CDR3aa: CAWSEDGPTNYGYTF
CDR3nt: TGTGCCTGGAGTGAGGACGGACCGACTAACTATGGCTACACCTTC
len: 15
abundance: NA
j_gene: TRBJ1-2
d_gene: NA
v_gene: TRBV30

CDR3aa: CASSGPGPGGYNEQFF
CDR3nt: TGTGCCAGCAGTGGTCCGGGTCCGGGGGGGTACAATGAGCAGTTCTTC
len: 16
abundance: NA
j_gene: TRBJ2-1
d_gene: TRBD2
v_gene: TRBV12-3/TRBV12-4

CDR3aa: CASSGTSRSSYNEQFF
CDR3nt: TGTGCCAGCAGCGGGACTAGCAGAAGCTCCTACAATGAGCAGTTCTTC
len: 16
abundance: NA
j_gene: TRBJ2-1
d_gene: TRBD2
v_gene: TRBV9

CDR3aa: CASSLKSGLPYNEQFF
CDR3nt: TGTGCCAGCAGCTTAAAAAGCGGTTTACCCTACAATGAGCAGTTCTTC
len: 16
abundance: NA
j_gene: TRBJ2-1
d_gene: NA
v_gene: TRBV13

CDR3aa: CSAVPETSYEQYF
CDR3nt: TGCAGTGCGGTCCCTGAGACGTCCTACGAGCAGTACTTC
len: 13
abundance: once
j_gene: TRBJ2-7
d_gene: NA
v_gene: TRBV20-1

CDR3aa: CASSFQGSEQYF
CDR3nt: TGTGCCAGCAGTTTCCAGGGATCCGAGCAGTACTTC
len: 12
abundance: NA
j_gene: TRBJ2-7
d_gene: NA
v_gene: TRBV27

CDR3aa: CASSEASGSIYEQYF
CDR3nt: TGTGCCAGCAGCGAGGCTAGCGGGAGTATCTACGAGCAGTACTTC
len: 15
abundance: NA
j_gene: TRBJ2-7
d_gene: TRBD2
v_gene: TRBV9

CDR3aa: CASSQSGGVNEPQHF
CDR3nt: TGTGCCAGCAGCCAATCGGGAGGGGTGAATGAGCCCCAGCATTTT
len: 15
abundance: NA
j_gene: TRBJ1-5
d_gene: NA
v_gene: TRBV16

CDR3aa: CASSPFETGRTDTQYF
CDR3nt: TGTGCCAGCAGCCCCTTTGAGACAGGGCGCACAGATACGCAGTATTTT
len: 16
abundance: NA
j_gene: TRBJ2-3
d_gene: TRBD1
v_gene: TRBV7-9

CDR3aa: CASSVTGFGETQYF
CDR3nt: TGTGCCAGCAGCGTTACAGGGTTTGGAGAGACCCAGTACTTC
len: 14
abundance: NA
j_gene: TRBJ2-5
d_gene: NA
v_gene: TRBV9

CDR3aa: CASSYEQGWEYEQFF
CDR3nt: TGTGCCAGCAGTTACGAGCAGGGATGGGAATATGAGCAGTTCTTC
len: 15
abundance: NA
j_gene: TRBJ2-1
d_gene: NA
v_gene: TRBV6-5

CDR3aa: CASSPRDSSYEQYF
CDR3nt: TGTGCCAGCAGCCCCCGGGACAGCTCCTACGAGCAGTACTTC
len: 14
abundance: NA
j_gene: TRBJ2-7
d_gene: TRBD1
v_gene: TRBV7-6